Presented here are 19 T cell receptor beta chains from one specimen sequenced in a study of blood T cells in healthy people across ages. Then a second PCR, running about 7 to 11 cycles, was carried out with a sample-barcoded 5' primer and a J-beta primer mix. Via MiXCR, TCRdb re-called the 5' RACE reads, giving one row per CDR3 protein. The data contain some 940,000 distinct CDR3 sequences, roughly 28% of them singletons. This sample also appeared in a second study, on T cells of mothers and their children.

What was sequenced was blood. The origin of the receptors is a woman between 35 and 50 years old in good health.

V and J are TRBV2 and TRBJ2-7, with D uncertain. The CDR3 consists of 15 residues. V lost 0 bases and J lost 0, with 9 bases in between. Germline CDR1 reads SNHLY; CDR2 reads FYNNEI. This CDR3 is CASSEAQSSSYEQYF. CDR3 nucleotides: TGTGCCAGCAGTGAAGCCCAGAGTAGCTCCTACGAGCAGTACTTC.

A few counts support this clonotype. The chain couples TRBV12-3 or TRBV12-4 to TRBJ2-7; the match to TRBD1 covers 8 bases. This CDR3 is built from 13 residues. V was pared by 6 bases and J by 5 bases, with 6 bases of the junction left unmatched. CDR3 coding DNA: TGTGCCAGCAGCCTGGACAGGGCGCACGAGCAGTACTTC. It translates to CASSLDRAHEQYF.

This clonotype has more than one count but fewer than ten. The rearrangement joins TRBV27 to TRBJ1-1; no firm D call. V gave up 6 bases and J gave up 3 bases, with 17 bases separating them. Germline V CDR1 and CDR2: MNHEY, SMNVEV (reference sequence). This CDR3 contains 15 residues. As DNA, the CDR3 is TGTGCCAGCAGCTCTTTTTGGGGAGAATACACTGAAGCTTTCTTT. Protein sequence: CASSSFWGEYTEAFF.

This clonotype was detected many times. The chain couples TRBV27 to TRBJ2-7; D is tentatively TRBD1 or TRBD2 (5 bases each). V lost 4 bases and J 2 bases, leaving 12 bases between the germline ends. The CDR3 runs 14 residues. Germline assignment: CDR1 MNHEY and CDR2 SMNVEV (reference sequence). The CDR3 DNA sequence: TGTGCCAGCAGTTCAGGGACCACAACCTACGAGCAGTACTTC. Translated, it gives CASSSGTTTYEQYF.

This clonotype was detected a few times. The rearrangement joins TRBV20-1 to TRBJ2-7; possibly TRBD2 for D (7 bases). CDR3 length: 15 amino acids. The germline gives CDR1 DFQATT, CDR2 SNEGSKA (reference sequence). V was clipped by 4 bases and J by 2 bases, with 18 bases between them. CDR3 nucleotides: TGCAGTGCTATGAATTGGCGGGGGCCGACCTACGAGCAGTACTTC. This translates into CSAMNWRGPTYEQYF.

This clonotype was detected once. A much bigger clone sits one base away, suggesting this may be a read error. The chain employs TRBV7-2 and TRBJ2-4, with D perhaps matching TRBD1 (5 bases). V shed 5 bases and J shed 7 bases, with 12 bases lying between them. This CDR3 spans 13 amino acids. The germline V gene encodes CDR1 SGHTA and CDR2 FQGNSA. CDR3 loop: CASSRGAGNIQYF. As DNA, the CDR3 is TGTGCCAGCAGCCGAGGTGCAGGGAACATTCAGTACTTC. Looking up the rest from reference TRBV7-2 and TRBJ2-4 gives the full variable domain: GAGVSQSPSNKVTEKGKDVELRCDPISGHTALYWYRQSLGQGLEFLIYFQGNSAPDKSGLPSDRFSAERTGGSVSTLTIQRTQQEDSAVYLCASSRGAGNIQYFGAGTRLSVL.

This clonotype was detected only a few times. The V and J genes are TRBV5-1 and TRBJ2-5; D could derive from TRBD1 or TRBD2 (6 bases each). The ends were cut back, 0 bases at V and 1 base at J, with 13 bases in the middle. In germline, CDR1 is SGHRS, CDR2 YFSETQ. The CDR3 is 16 residues long. In DNA form, the CDR3 reads TGCGCCAGCAGCTTGGCCGGGGGCGGGGTCCAAGAGACCCAGTACTTC. Encoded protein: CASSLAGGGVQETQYF.

A word on this clonotype: This clone may be a read error of a much larger clone one base away. The CDR3 DNA sequence: TGCAGTGCTAGGATAGGACAGGGGCTAACTGAGGCCAACGTCCTGACTTTC. Translation: CSARIGQGLTEANVLTF. This chain connects TRBV20-1 to TRBJ2-6; TRBD1 matches at 9 bases. The ends lost 3 bases at V and 6 bases at J; junction bases unmatched: 12. This CDR3 is built from 17 residues. Germline loops: CDR1 DFQATT, CDR2 SNEGSKA (reference sequence).

Of note for this clonotype: This may be a read error, as it is one base from a much larger clone. The rearrangement links TRBV5-1 to TRBJ2-1; D perhaps matches TRBD1 (7 bases). CDR3 length: 14 residues. The germline V gene has CDR1 SGHRS and CDR2 YFSETQ. Between the trimmed V and J ends, which lost 4 bases and 10 bases, there was a span of 18 bases. Here the CDR3 reads CASSGRGAAFEQFF. CDR3 sequence (DNA): TGCGCCAGCAGCGGCAGGGGGGCGGCTTTCGAGCAGTTCTTC.

This chain joins TRBV5-1 and TRBJ1-2; weak D call: TRBD1 (5 bases). Trimming removed 0 bases at V and 3 bases at J, with 9 bases between. Germline CDR1 SGHRS, CDR2 YFSETQ. The CDR3 contains 14 residues. The CDR3 DNA reads as TGCGCCAGCAGCTTGGTTGTGGGGGACTATGGCTACACCTTC. It specifies CASSLVVGDYGYTF.

This clonotype was picked up many times. This sequence joins TRBV12-3 or TRBV12-4 and TRBJ2-7, with TRBD2 matching over 12 bases. This CDR3 is built from 15 residues. Trimming cost V 6 bases and J 4 bases; bases outside gene matches: 7. The CDR3 coding sequence is TGTGCCAGCAGGACCGGGACTAGCGGGCCGTACGAGCAGTACTTC. This translates into CASRTGTSGPYEQYF.

This chain joins TRBV5-1 and TRBJ1-6, with 7 bases aligning to TRBD1. CDR3 length: 15 residues. Trimming took 1 base from V and 6 from J; bases not matched to a gene: 4. From germline, CDR1 is SGHRS and CDR2 YFSETQ. The CDR3 nucleotides read TGCGCCAGCAGCTTGAGGGGACAGAGTAATTCACCCCTCCACTTT. Its translation: CASSLRGQSNSPLHF.

The J gene is TRBJ2-5, the V gene TRBV12-5; perhaps TRBD2 as D (7 bases). CDR1 is LGHNT and CDR2 is FRNRAP in the germline V gene. With 9 bases removed from V and 3 bases from J, the gap between germline ends came to 11 bases. The CDR3 covers 12 residues. The CDR3 DNA reads as TGTGCTAGAGGAGGGGGGGAAGAGACCCAGTACTTC. It translates to CARGGGEETQYF.

On this clonotype itself: With a much larger clone just one base away, this may be a read error. V is TRBV4-2 and J is TRBJ2-1; 14 bases are shared with TRBD2. Germline assignment: CDR1 LGHNA and CDR2 YNFKEQ. The CDR3 covers 16 residues. CDR3: CAGSRGTSGGYNEQFF. DNA for the CDR3: TGTGCCGGCAGCCGAGGGACTAGCGGGGGATACAATGAGCAGTTCTTC.

The chain has TRBV4-2 and TRBJ2-3; TRBD2 matches 8 bases. This CDR3 is 15 amino acids long. The V gene end was trimmed by 2 bases and the J gene end by 4 bases; junction bases not matched to a gene: 5. Germline-derived CDR1 and CDR2 are LGHNA and YNFKEQ. The CDR3 protein is CASSQRTGGADTQYF. CDR3 nucleotides: TGTGCCAGCAGCCAAAGAACGGGGGGGGCAGATACGCAGTATTTT.

As concerns this clonotype: One end of the junction does not line up with germline, which may come from a read error. The J gene is TRBJ1-2, the V gene TRBV5-1; D may be TRBD1 (5 bases). The germline CDR1 and CDR2 sequences are SGHRS and YFSETQ. The CDR3 extends over 14 amino acids. The CDR3 loop is CASGIQANDYGCTF. The CDR3 coding sequence is TGCGCCAGCGGAATACAGGCTAACGACTATGGCTGCACCTTC.

This clonotype was seen repeatedly, ten times or more. This rearrangement joins TRBV12-3 or TRBV12-4 to TRBJ2-5; 9 bases match TRBD1. The CDR3 loop spans 14 amino acids. Trimming at V came to 2 bases and at J to 5 bases, leaving 3 bases not matched to a gene. The CDR3 reads CASSLRQGGETQYF. In nucleotides, the CDR3 is TGTGCCAGCAGTTTAAGACAGGGGGGGGAGACCCAGTACTTC.

Note on this clonotype: A much bigger clone sits one base away, suggesting this may be a read error. V usage is TRBV29-1 and J usage is TRBJ2-7; a weak D match, TRBD1 (5 bases). The germline V gene encodes CDR1 SQVTM and CDR2 ANQGSEA. The V end lost 7 bases, the J end lost 2 bases, and 12 bases lay between the germline ends. The length of the CDR3 is 12 residues. This chain's CDR3 is CSGDTGTYEQYF. DNA of the CDR3: TGCAGCGGTGATACAGGTACCTACGAGCAGTACTTC.

Concerning this clonotype itself: This may be a read error: a much more frequent sequence differs by one nucleotide. In this CDR3 the conserved last residue, phenylalanine or tryptophan, is missing, so a read error is likely. The gene calls are TRBV5-1 and TRBJ2-7, with TRBD1 matching over 8 bases. After removal of 3 bases from V and 0 bases from J, the junction contained 5 bases not matched to a gene. Germline loops: CDR1 SGHRS, CDR2 YFSETQ. This CDR3 region has 15 residues. The CDR3 DNA reads as TGCGCCAGCAGCTGGGGGACAGGCGTCTCCTACGAGCAGTACATC. Translating it yields CASSWGTGVSYEQYI.